This T cell receptor beta chain was captured by sequencing in a study of post-analysis software for immune sequencing data. In the study overall: Disease courses included relapsing-remitting, secondary progressive and progressive-relapsing multiple sclerosis. Study conclusions and caveats: TRBV5-6, TRBV5-1 and TRBV20-1 were among five TRBV segments more frequent in patients than controls. Strong co-clustering by F measure was evident for samples that had been prepared in the same batch.

The TCR beta cDNA libraries carried unique molecular identifiers. Each batch of about 0.9 to 10 million T cells produced 450,000 to 500,000 cDNA molecules. One entry per CDR3 protein, called by TCRdb with MiXCR from the PCR reads. The sample yields about 560,000 distinct CDR3 sequences, roughly 46% seen once. Comment on this clonotype: Its specificity is unknown.

Germline-derived CDR1 and CDR2 are SGDLS and YYNGEE. The trim removed 4 bases at V and 0 bases at J, leaving 9 bases unmatched. The CDR3 spans 16 residues. The sample was blood. The sequence came from a girl aged 10-17 years with multiple sclerosis. The chain combines TRBV9 with TRBJ2-7; 8 bases map to TRBD2. The CDR3 is CASSMRAGDYSYEQYF. Here the CDR3 DNA reads TGTGCCAGCAGCATGAGAGCGGGAGACTACTCCTACGAGCAGTACTTC.